Each of the 28 T cell receptor beta chains below was sequenced from the same sample in a study of shared clonotypes between healthy human individuals. Profiled with immunoSEQ multiplex PCR; TCRdb holds only in-frame clones, not every one. The table lists 2 million to 2.5 million clones, less than 95% of them singletons. What was sequenced was naive CD4+ T cells from PBMCs. Subset: CD45RA+ positively selected. The receptors were sampled from a man between 18 and 35 years old in good health. Some clones in this sample may be carry-over from other donors' samples.

The chain joins TRBV27 to TRBJ2-2; perhaps D is TRBD1 or TRBD2 (5 bases each). Germline CDR1 reads MNHEY; CDR2 reads SMNVEV (reference sequence). The V end was cut by 5 bases, the J end by 6 bases, with 28 bases between. This CDR3 comprises 19 residues. As DNA, the CDR3 is TGTGCCAGCAGTCCTAGGGGCCTCAGGGAAGGGAGAATGGCCGGGGAGCTGTTTTTT. It codes for CASSPRGLREGRMAGELFF.

The chain uses TRBV18 and TRBJ2-7; 7 bases fit TRBD2. The CDR3 has 18 residues. Germline V gene sequence: CDR1 KGHSH, CDR2 LQKENI. Trimming at V came to 2 bases and at J to 4 bases, leaving 17 bases not matched to a gene. The CDR3 nucleotides read TGTGCCAGCTCACCAGGGTTCGGGACTAAGGGGCCTCTATACGAGCAGTACTTC. It codes for CASSPGFGTKGPLYEQYF.

The chain carries TRBV19 and TRBJ1-4, with a weak D call TRBD1 (6 bases). This CDR3 contains 16 residues. From germline, CDR1 is LNHDA and CDR2 SQIVND (reference sequence). Between the trimmed V and J ends, which lost 5 bases and 0 bases, there was a span of 13 bases. The CDR3 DNA reads TGTGCCAGTAGTCGAGGACAGACCCCAACTAATGAAAAACTGTTTTTT. It encodes CASSRGQTPTNEKLFF.

The V gene is TRBV14, the J gene TRBJ1-1, with D hard to call. Trimming left V 4 bases short and J 0 bases short, with 6 bases between. CDR3 length equals 13 residues. Germline loops: CDR1 SGHDN, CDR2 FVKESK. The CDR3 reads CASSRELNTEAFF. CDR3 nucleotide sequence: TGTGCCAGCAGCCGTGAACTGAACACTGAAGCTTTCTTT.

The rearrangement uses TRBV7-2 and TRBJ1-1, with D possibly TRBD1 on 6 matching bases. Germline lookup yields CDR1 SGHTA and CDR2 FQGNSA. CDR3 length: 13 amino acids. With 3 bases removed from V and 5 bases from J, the gap between germline ends came to 10 bases. CDR3 sequence: CASSFRGWTEAFF. Written as DNA, the CDR3 is TGTGCCAGCAGCTTCAGGGGATGGACTGAAGCTTTCTTT.

The J gene is TRBJ2-2, the V gene TRBV10-1; TRBD1 agrees at 7 bases. The CDR3 runs 17 residues. CDR1 is WNHNN, CDR2 SYGVQD, per germline (reference sequence). J was trimmed by 3 bases and V by 0 bases; bases with no gene match: 7. The CDR3 sequence: CASSESVGGPYTGELFF. DNA of the CDR3: TGCGCCAGCAGTGAGTCTGTAGGGGGCCCGTACACCGGGGAGCTGTTTTTT.

The J gene is TRBJ1-3, the V gene TRBV7-2, with a possible D match to TRBD1 (6 bases). CDR1 is SGHTA, CDR2 FQGNSA, per germline. The CDR3 runs 12 residues. Trimming removed 6 bases from V and 4 bases from J, with 7 bases in between. The chain's CDR3 is CASRQGGNTIYF. CDR3 in DNA: TGTGCCAGCAGACAGGGAGGAAACACCATATATTTT.

In its sample, this clone was seen once. The chain has TRBV4-1 and TRBJ1-2; TRBD1 might be the D (5 bases). CDR3 length equals 15 residues. Germline V gene data show CDR1 as MGHRA and CDR2 as YSYEKL. The V end lost 0 bases, the J end lost 13 bases, and 21 bases lay between the germline ends. The CDR3 reads CASSQDRWQGSYGTF. The CDR3 nucleotides read TGCGCCAGCAGCCAAGATCGGTGGCAGGGTAGTTATGGCACCTTC.

The chain uses TRBV11-2 and TRBJ1-2; no reliable D call. This CDR3 is built from 15 residues. The V gene's germline CDR1 is SGHAT and CDR2 FQNNGV. Trimming left V 0 bases short and J 7 bases short, with 15 bases between. The chain's CDR3 is CASSLDLSTAAGYTF. The CDR3 bases are TGTGCCAGCAGCTTAGATCTAAGTACCGCAGCTGGCTACACCTTC.

The V gene is TRBV28, the J gene TRBJ2-1, with D possibly matching TRBD2 (5 bases). Germline CDR1 is MDHEN and CDR2 is SYDVKM. Trimming pared 3 bases from V and 0 bases from J, leaving 9 bases between. The CDR3 is 15 residues long. In nucleotides, the CDR3 is TGTGCCAGCAGTTTTAAGAGGGTCTCCTACAATGAGCAGTTCTTC. Its protein product is CASSFKRVSYNEQFF.

CDR3: CASSSRGVGGTEAFF. The CDR3 DNA follows: TGCGCCAGCAGCTCCCGTGGTGTAGGGGGGACTGAAGCTTTCTTT. The V gene is TRBV4-1, the J gene TRBJ1-1; D perhaps matches TRBD1 (6 bases). Per germline, CDR1 MGHRA and CDR2 YSYEKL. The CDR3 covers 15 residues. The V end was cut by 5 bases, the J end by 5 bases, with 18 bases between.

This chain uses TRBV19 with TRBJ2-1; 9 bases align to TRBD2. From germline, CDR1 is LNHDA and CDR2 SQIVND (reference sequence). Trimming at V came to 0 bases and at J to 0 bases, leaving 6 bases not matched to a gene. This CDR3 has 18 amino acids. DNA of the CDR3: TGTGCCAGTAGTATAGAGAGTCGCGGGAGGGGCTCCTACAATGAGCAGTTCTTC. Translating it yields CASSIESRGRGSYNEQFF.

The chain employs TRBV15 and TRBJ1-3; D is ambiguous. The V gene's germline CDR1 is LNHNV and CDR2 YYDKDF (reference sequence). The CDR3 totals 14 residues. The V end lost 2 bases, the J end lost 0 bases, and 5 bases lay between the germline ends. This chain's CDR3 is CATSRSSSGNTIYF. The CDR3 nucleotides read TGTGCCACCAGCAGATCGAGCTCTGGAAACACCATATATTTT.

The gene calls are TRBV6-6 and TRBJ2-7; TRBD2 matches 14 bases. CDR3 length: 14 amino acids. J lost 5 bases, V lost 7 bases, and 4 bases had no gene match. CDR1 MNHNY and CDR2 SVGAGI come from the germline V gene (reference sequence). The CDR3 DNA sequence: TGTGCCAGCAAGTTGGGACTAGCGGGAGACGAGCAGTACTTC. Its translation is CASKLGLAGDEQYF.

This clone showed up just a few times. The chain employs TRBV2 and TRBJ1-1; D remains ambiguous. V was shortened by 4 bases and J by 1 base, with 7 bases between the two germline ends. CDR3 length equals 13 residues. The germline V gene encodes CDR1 SNHLY and CDR2 FYNNEI. CDR3 in DNA: TGTGCCAGCAGTGCTTACGGGAACACTGAAGCTTTCTTT. Translating gives CASSAYGNTEAFF.

This chain joins TRBV6-6 and TRBJ1-3; D gene ambiguous. Germline V gene sequence: CDR1 MNHNY, CDR2 SVGAGI (reference sequence). CDR3 size: 15 residues. The V and J ends lost 1 base and 0 bases respectively, with 7 bases between them. As DNA, the CDR3 is TGTGCCAGCAGTTACTTTACGGGCTCTGGAAACACCATATATTTT. Translated: CASSYFTGSGNTIYF.

The chain carries TRBV19 and TRBJ2-1, with 8 bases identical to TRBD1. The germline CDR1 and CDR2 sequences are LNHDA and SQIVND (reference sequence). The CDR3 is 14 amino acids. Trimming took 5 bases from V and 8 from J; bases not matched to a gene: 8. The CDR3 reads CASSPWTGKDEQFF. CDR3 DNA sequence: TGTGCCAGTAGTCCATGGACAGGGAAGGATGAGCAGTTCTTC.

About this clone: Distinct nucleotide sequences in the sample also encode this CDR3. The chain couples TRBV7-8 to TRBJ1-3; D is uncertain. Trimming cost V 6 bases and J 4 bases, with 7 bases left between them. Germline-derived CDR1 and CDR2 are SGHVS and FQNEAQ. CDR3 size: 12 residues. The CDR3 sequence is CASSFPGNTIYF. The CDR3 coding sequence is TGTGCCAGCAGTTTCCCCGGAAACACCATATATTTT.

CDR3 nucleotides: TGTGCCAGCAGCCGAACAGGGACAGGGGGAAATCGGTGGGACTATGGCTACACCTTC. This codes for CASSRTGTGGNRWDYGYTF. This chain links TRBV28 with TRBJ1-2; the match to TRBD1 covers 11 bases. This CDR3 spans 19 amino acids. The trim removed 6 bases at V and 3 bases at J, leaving 18 bases unmatched. Germline V gene sequence: CDR1 MDHEN, CDR2 SYDVKM.

Only one count was recorded for this clone. This sequence joins TRBV18 and TRBJ2-3; TRBD2 is a possible D gene (6 bases). Germline V gene lookup returns CDR1 KGHSH and CDR2 LQKENI. The V end lost 1 base, the J end lost 2 bases, and 10 bases lay between the germline ends. The CDR3 is 15 amino acids. The CDR3: CASSPQADYTDTQYF. The DNA of the CDR3 is TGTGCCAGCTCACCACAAGCGGACTACACAGATACGCAGTATTTT.

This clone was detected only once. J is TRBJ1-1 and V is TRBV29-1; TRBD1 is a possible D gene (5 bases). This CDR3 is 11 amino acids long. Germline values: CDR1 SQVTM, CDR2 ANQGSEA. Trimming took 3 bases from V and 10 from J, leaving 12 bases between them. The CDR3 bases are TGCAGCGTTGAGACAGCCCCGGGAGCTTTCTTT. Protein: CSVETAPGAFF.

Regarding this clone: Other DNA sequences in the same sample also yield this CDR3. The CDR3 DNA is TGTGCCAGCAGGGCGGGAGTGGGGACAGATACGCAGTATTTT. Protein: CASRAGVGTDTQYF. The V and J genes are TRBV2 and TRBJ2-3, with 7 bases fitting TRBD2. The germline gives CDR1 SNHLY, CDR2 FYNNEI. Trimming cost V 6 bases and J 3 bases; bases outside gene matches: 6. The CDR3 is made up of 14 amino acids.

The chain uses TRBV14 and TRBJ2-7, with D tentatively TRBD2 (6 bases). Deletions cut 4 bases from V and 3 bases from J, with 13 bases between. Germline V gene sequence: CDR1 SGHDN, CDR2 FVKESK. The length of the CDR3 is 14 residues. This CDR3 is CASSPLGLYYEQYF. The CDR3, as DNA: TGTGCCAGCAGCCCCTTGGGACTTTACTACGAGCAGTACTTC.

In the case of this clone: The same CDR3 is also encoded by other DNA sequences in this sample. The rearrangement joins TRBV6-5 to TRBJ2-1; 7 nucleotides agree with TRBD1. The germline gives CDR1 MNHEY, CDR2 SVGAGI. This CDR3 contains 13 residues. V lost 5 bases to trimming and J lost 3 bases; unmatched junction nucleotides: 1. CDR3 coding DNA: TGTGCCAGCAGTCGGGACAGCTACAATGAGCAGTTCTTC. Residues: CASSRDSYNEQFF.

The gene calls are TRBV28 and TRBJ1-1; D gene ambiguous. Germline CDR1 is MDHEN and CDR2 is SYDVKM. The ends were cut back, 7 bases at V and 0 bases at J, with 18 bases in the middle. The CDR3 spans 16 residues. The CDR3, as DNA: TGTGCCAGCACCCCGGGATTGGGGTTCATGAACACTGAAGCTTTCTTT. Residues: CASTPGLGFMNTEAFF. The complete variable domain, with remaining parts taken from reference TRBV28 and TRBJ1-1, reads DVKVTQSSRYLVKRTGEKVFLECVQDMDHENMFWYRQDPGLGLRLIYFSYDVKMKEKGDIPEGYSVSREKKERFSLILESASTNQTSMYLCASTPGLGFMNTEAFFGQGTRLTVV.

This clone has a single count. The genes are TRBV27 and TRBJ1-5; D remains ambiguous. The CDR3 runs 14 residues. CDR1 and CDR2 from the germline V gene are MNHEY and SMNVEV (reference sequence). V lost 3 bases and J 5 bases, leaving 11 bases between the germline ends. CDR3 sequence (DNA): TGTGCCAGCAGTTTCCGCAATCAGCATCAGCCCCAGCATTTT. It translates to CASSFRNQHQPQHF.

The V and J genes are TRBV6-5 and TRBJ2-3; D gene uncertain. Germline V CDR1 and CDR2: MNHEY, SVGAGI. The CDR3 is made up of 15 amino acids. V lost 5 bases, J lost 2 bases, and 14 bases lay in between. DNA for the CDR3: TGTGCCAGCAGTCGTTTTTTACCTGACACAGATACGCAGTATTTT. It is translated as CASSRFLPDTDTQYF.

This clone turned up a few times. The V and J genes are TRBV7-9 and TRBJ1-3, with 9 nucleotides matching TRBD1. The CDR3 has 13 amino acids. The germline gives CDR1 SEHNR, CDR2 FQNEAQ (reference sequence). V lost 4 bases, J lost 16 bases, and 11 bases stayed unmatched. The CDR3: CASSYGRDRARYF. The CDR3 region has the DNA TGTGCCAGCAGCTACGGACGGGACAGGGCCCGCTATTTT.